This paragraph covers one TCR beta chain sequence. No cognate antigen has been identified for it. It has no much larger one-base neighbor in the sample; base qualities were not kept. Each collaborating institution followed its own protocols to collect whole blood in K2EDTA tubes. For TCRbeta analysis, collaborators shipped samples in one of three forms: frozen whole blood, isolated PBMCs, or DNA extracted from either of those sample types. This entry is derived from a study of blood T cell repertoires in COVID-19 (dated by TCRdb to the early 2020s). Concerning the study at large: Samples covering the acute and convalescent phases of COVID-19 were provided by collaborators in the United States, Italy and Spain. The material from the prospective study consisted of cDNA or gDNA derived from T cells, B-cell-depleted T cells, or PBMCs. The dataset comprised deeply sampled blood TCRbeta repertoires from subjects exposed to, actively infected with, or recovered from COVID-19. The repertoires were made available in a free public database intended to serve as a resource for research on the immune response to SARS-CoV-2. Samples came from the ongoing ImmuneRACE study (first 160 participants) plus 1,254 subjects from 6 global collaborators. The sample metadata nearly always contained a de-identified subject ID, COVID-19 status, age in years and sex. Where HLA class I and class II types were available, the types were taken from metadata supplied by the sample provider, not from assay-based typing. Broader findings and caveats from the paper: How much clinical and demographic metadata was included differed by source and by participant, and the metadata was provided uncurated.

Via the germline V gene, CDR1 is MNHEY and CDR2 SVGEGT. Cut back by 6 bases and 6 bases, the V and J ends lie 15 bases apart. CDR3 length: 14 amino acids, cysteine to phenylalanine. Here the CDR3 DNA is all that survives: 42 bases in frame from base 1. TCRbeta CDR3 regions were amplified from genomic DNA using the immunoSEQ Assay, a bias-controlled multiplex PCR. Turning to the authors' computational methods: The number of nucleated cells in each sample was estimated from the amplification of reference gene primers within the assay. Sequence reads were collapsed and filtered to measure the absolute abundance of every unique TCRbeta CDR3 rearrangement. Productive Simpson clonality was computed per sample as the square root of Simpson's diversity index over productive rearrangements. TCRdb took this table from immuneACCESS and kept in-frame rearrangements with V and J called. Such tables lack part of the clones; where checked against another copy, unresolved V genes explain under half of the gap, and the rest is unexplained. V and J calls and clone size are given by that table; D and trimming were obtained from the DNA. The sample table records about 68,000 clones; roughly 80% of these occur just once. Of the sample, roughly 21% is held by the ten largest clones.

The V and J segments used are TRBV6-2 or TRBV6-3 and TRBJ1-5; D gene: possibly TRBD1, on 6 matching bases. The receptor's source is a human donor in a cohort sampled during active COVID-19. What was sequenced was peripheral blood. The CDR3 region reads CASSVTGFFQPQHF. The DNA reads TGTGCCAGCAGCGTCACAGGGTTTTTTCAGCCCCAGCATTTT.